This T cell receptor (beta chain) comes out of a study of TIL therapy for anti-PD-1-resistant metastatic lung cancer. The CDR3 length is 13 residues. Trimming took 3 bases from V and 2 from J, leaving 9 bases between them. Germline CDR1 reads SGHRS; CDR2 reads YFSETQ. Stated time point: pre-treatment sample, taken before nivolumab and TIL therapy. The libraries were made with immunoSEQ v3. Generated by immunoSEQ multiplex PCR, the TCRdb table keeps only in-frame clones and is missing some. The sample records 50,000 to 70,000 clones, over 75% being singletons. The specimen comprised blood, sampled at baseline. The TCR originated in a person between 30 and 80 years old with non-small cell lung cancer. The gene calls are TRBV5-1 and TRBJ2-7; D assignment may be TRBD1 or TRBD2 (5 bases each). Here the CDR3 reads CASSSGPTYEQYF. In DNA form, the CDR3 reads TGCGCCAGCAGCTCGGGACCGACCTACGAGCAGTACTTC.